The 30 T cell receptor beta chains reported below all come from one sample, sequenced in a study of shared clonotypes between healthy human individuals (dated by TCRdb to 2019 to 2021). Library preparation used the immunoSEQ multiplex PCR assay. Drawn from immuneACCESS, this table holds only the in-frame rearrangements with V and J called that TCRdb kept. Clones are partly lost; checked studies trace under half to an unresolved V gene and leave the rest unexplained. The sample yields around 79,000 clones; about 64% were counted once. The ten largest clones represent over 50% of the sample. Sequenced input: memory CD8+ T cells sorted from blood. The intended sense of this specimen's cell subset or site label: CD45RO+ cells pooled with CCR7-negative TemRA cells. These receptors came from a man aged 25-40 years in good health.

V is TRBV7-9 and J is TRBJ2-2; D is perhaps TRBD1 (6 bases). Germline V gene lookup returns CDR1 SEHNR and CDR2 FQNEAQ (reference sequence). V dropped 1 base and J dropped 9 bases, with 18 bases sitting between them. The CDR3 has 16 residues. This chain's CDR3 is CASSLGPRTAHRELFF. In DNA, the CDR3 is TGTGCCAGCAGCTTAGGACCACGGACAGCTCATAGGGAGCTGTTTTTT.

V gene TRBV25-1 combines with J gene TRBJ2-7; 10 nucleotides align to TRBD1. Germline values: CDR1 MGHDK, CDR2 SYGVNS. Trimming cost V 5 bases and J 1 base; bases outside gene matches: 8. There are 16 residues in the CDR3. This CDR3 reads CASSQKPGQGSYEQYF. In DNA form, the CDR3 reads TGTGCCAGCAGTCAAAAACCGGGACAGGGGTCCTACGAGCAGTACTTC.

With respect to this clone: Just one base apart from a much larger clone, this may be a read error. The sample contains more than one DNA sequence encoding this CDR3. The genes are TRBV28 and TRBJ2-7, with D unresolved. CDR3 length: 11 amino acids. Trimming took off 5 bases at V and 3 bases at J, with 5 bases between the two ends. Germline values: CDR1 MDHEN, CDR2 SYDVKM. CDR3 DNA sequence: TGTGCCAGCAGTCAATACTACGAGCAGTACTTC. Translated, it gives CASSQYYEQYF.

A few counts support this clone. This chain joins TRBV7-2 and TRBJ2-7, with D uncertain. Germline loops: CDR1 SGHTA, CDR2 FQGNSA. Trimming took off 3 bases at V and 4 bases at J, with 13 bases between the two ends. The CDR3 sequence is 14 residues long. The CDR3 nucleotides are TGTGCCAGCAGCTTTCGCCATTTGCAGTACGAGCAGTACTTC. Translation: CASSFRHLQYEQYF.

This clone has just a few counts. The CDR3 bases are TGTGCCAGCAGCTTAATATTAATGGGACACCAACCTAGCACAGATACGCAGTATTTT. This sequence encodes CASSLILMGHQPSTDTQYF. The J gene is TRBJ2-3, the V gene TRBV7-8, with D possibly matching TRBD1 (6 bases). CDR1 and CDR2 from the germline V gene are SGHVS and FQNEAQ. The CDR3 has 19 amino acids. The V and J ends lost 2 bases and 0 bases respectively, with 21 bases between them.

The CDR3 loop is CASRAGTSGESTDTQYF. As DNA, the CDR3 is TGCGCCAGCAGAGCCGGGACTAGCGGGGAAAGCACAGATACGCAGTATTTT. The chain uses TRBV10-2 and TRBJ2-3, with 13 bases lining up with TRBD2. CDR3 length: 17 amino acids. V lost 6 bases to trimming and J lost 0 bases; unmatched junction nucleotides: 6. Germline loops: CDR1 WSHSY, CDR2 SAAADI.

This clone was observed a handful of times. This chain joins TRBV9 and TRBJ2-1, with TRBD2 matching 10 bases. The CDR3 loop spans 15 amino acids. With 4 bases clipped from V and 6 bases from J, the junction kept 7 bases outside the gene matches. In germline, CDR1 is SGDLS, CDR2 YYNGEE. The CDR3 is CASSYTGTSANEQFF. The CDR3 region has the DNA TGTGCCAGCAGCTATACCGGGACTAGCGCCAATGAGCAGTTCTTC.

The CDR3 here is CASSLGRGVYEQYF. DNA of the CDR3: TGTGCCAGCAGTTTAGGCAGGGGTGTGTACGAGCAGTACTTC. The V and J genes are TRBV27 and TRBJ2-7; D perhaps matches TRBD1 (6 bases). Germline values: CDR1 MNHEY, CDR2 SMNVEV (reference sequence). The CDR3 sequence is 14 residues long. Trimming removed 2 bases at V and 4 bases at J, with 12 bases between.

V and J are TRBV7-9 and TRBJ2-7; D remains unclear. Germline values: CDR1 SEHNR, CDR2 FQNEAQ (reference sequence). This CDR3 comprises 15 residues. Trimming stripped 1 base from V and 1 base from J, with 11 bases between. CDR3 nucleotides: TGTGCCAGCAGCTTAGAGGCAGGATCATCCTACGAGCAGTACTTC. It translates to CASSLEAGSSYEQYF.

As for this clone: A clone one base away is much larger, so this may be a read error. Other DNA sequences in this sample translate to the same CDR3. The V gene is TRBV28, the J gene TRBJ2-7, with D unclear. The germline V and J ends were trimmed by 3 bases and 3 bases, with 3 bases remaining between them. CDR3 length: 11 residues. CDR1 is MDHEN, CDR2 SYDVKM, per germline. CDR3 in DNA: TGTGCCAGCAGTTTTAACTACGAGCAGTACTTC. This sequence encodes CASSFNYEQYF.

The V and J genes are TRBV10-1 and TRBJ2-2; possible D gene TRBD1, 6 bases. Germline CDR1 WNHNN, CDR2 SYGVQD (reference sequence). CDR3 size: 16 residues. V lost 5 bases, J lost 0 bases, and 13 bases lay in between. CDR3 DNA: TGCGCCAGCAGTCCGGGACACCCCCCGAACACCGGGGAGCTGTTTTTT. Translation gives CASSPGHPPNTGELFF.

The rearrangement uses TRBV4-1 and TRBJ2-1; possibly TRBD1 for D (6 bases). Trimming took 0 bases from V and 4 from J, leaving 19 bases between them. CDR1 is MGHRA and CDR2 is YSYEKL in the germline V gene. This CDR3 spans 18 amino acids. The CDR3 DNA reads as TGCGCCAGCAGCCAAGATGCTCACGACGGGACACCTTACAATGAGCAGTTCTTC. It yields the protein CASSQDAHDGTPYNEQFF.

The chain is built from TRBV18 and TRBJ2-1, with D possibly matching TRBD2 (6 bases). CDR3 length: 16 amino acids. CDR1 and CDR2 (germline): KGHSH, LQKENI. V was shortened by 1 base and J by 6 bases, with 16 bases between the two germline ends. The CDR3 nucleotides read TGTGCCAGCTCACCACGAGGACGGGTCGGGGGCAATGAGCAGTTCTTC. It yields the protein CASSPRGRVGGNEQFF.

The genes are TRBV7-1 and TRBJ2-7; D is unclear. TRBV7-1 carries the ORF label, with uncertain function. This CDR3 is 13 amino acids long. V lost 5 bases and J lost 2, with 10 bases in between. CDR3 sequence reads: CASSHSETYEQYF. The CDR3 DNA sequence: TGTGCCAGCAGCCACTCGGAAACCTACGAGCAGTACTTC.

In DNA, the CDR3 is TGTGCCAGCAGCTTATCACTAGCGGGACCCTACAATGAGCAGTTCTTC. Amino acids: CASSLSLAGPYNEQFF. The chain has TRBV11-1 and TRBJ2-1; 10 bases are shared with TRBD2. The CDR3 sequence is 16 residues long. Germline V CDR1 and CDR2: SGHAT, FQDESV (reference sequence). V lost 2 bases, J lost 2 bases, and 3 bases stayed unmatched. The whole variable domain, filled in from reference TRBV11-1 and TRBJ2-1, reads EAEVAQSPRYKITEKSQAVAFWCDPISGHATLYWYRQILGQGPELLVQFQDESVVDDSQLPKDRFSAERLKGVDSTLKIQPAELGDSAMYLCASSLSLAGPYNEQFFGPGTRLTVL.

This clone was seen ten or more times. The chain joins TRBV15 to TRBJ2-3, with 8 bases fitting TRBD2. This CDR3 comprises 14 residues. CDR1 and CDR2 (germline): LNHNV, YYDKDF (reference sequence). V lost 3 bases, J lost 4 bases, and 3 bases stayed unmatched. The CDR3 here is CATSRGLEADTQYF. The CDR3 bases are TGTGCCACCAGCAGGGGACTAGAAGCAGATACGCAGTATTTT.

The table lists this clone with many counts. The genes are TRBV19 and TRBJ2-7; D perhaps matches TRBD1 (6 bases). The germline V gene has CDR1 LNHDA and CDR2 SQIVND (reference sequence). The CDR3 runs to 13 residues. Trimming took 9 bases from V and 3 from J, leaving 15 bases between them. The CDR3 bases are TGTGCCAGGCCCGGGACAACCGGCTACGAGCAGTACTTC. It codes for CARPGTTGYEQYF.

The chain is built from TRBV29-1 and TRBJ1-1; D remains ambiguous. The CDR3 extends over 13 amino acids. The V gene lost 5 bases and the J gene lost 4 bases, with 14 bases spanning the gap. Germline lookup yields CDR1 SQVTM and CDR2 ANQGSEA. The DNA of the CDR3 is TGCAGCGTTCTCCGGGCCCCCGGCACTGAAGCTTTCTTT. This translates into CSVLRAPGTEAFF.

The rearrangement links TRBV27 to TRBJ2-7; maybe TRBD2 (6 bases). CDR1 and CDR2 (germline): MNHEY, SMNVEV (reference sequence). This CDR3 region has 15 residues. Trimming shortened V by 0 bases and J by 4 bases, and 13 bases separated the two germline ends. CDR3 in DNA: TGTGCCAGCAGTTTATCAGCGGGTGGGAGGTACGAGCAGTACTTC. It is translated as CASSLSAGGRYEQYF.

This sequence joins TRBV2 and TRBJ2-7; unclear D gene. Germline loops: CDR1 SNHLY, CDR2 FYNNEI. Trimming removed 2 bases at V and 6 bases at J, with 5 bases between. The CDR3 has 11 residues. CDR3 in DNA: TGTGCCAGCAGTGAATTGGGCGAGCAGTACTTC. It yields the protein CASSELGEQYF.

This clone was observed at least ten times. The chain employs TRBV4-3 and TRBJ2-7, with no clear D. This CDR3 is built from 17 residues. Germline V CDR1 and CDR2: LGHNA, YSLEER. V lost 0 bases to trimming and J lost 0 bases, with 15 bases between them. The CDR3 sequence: CASSQDRDGWASYEQYF. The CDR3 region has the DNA TGCGCCAGCAGCCAAGATCGTGACGGGTGGGCCTCCTACGAGCAGTACTTC.

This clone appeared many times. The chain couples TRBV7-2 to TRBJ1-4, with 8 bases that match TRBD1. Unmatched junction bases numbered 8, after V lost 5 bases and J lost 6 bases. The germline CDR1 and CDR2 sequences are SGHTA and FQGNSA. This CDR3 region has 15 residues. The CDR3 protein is CASSPWTGRDEKLFF. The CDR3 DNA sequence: TGTGCCAGCAGCCCCTGGACAGGGAGAGATGAAAAACTGTTTTTT.

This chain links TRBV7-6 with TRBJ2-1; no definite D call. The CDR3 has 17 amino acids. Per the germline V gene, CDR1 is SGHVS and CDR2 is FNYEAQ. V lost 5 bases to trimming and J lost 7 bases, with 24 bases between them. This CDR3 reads CASSLRRAVDPGNEQFF. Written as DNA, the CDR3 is TGTGCCAGCAGCCTGCGAAGGGCGGTGGATCCCGGTAATGAGCAGTTCTTC. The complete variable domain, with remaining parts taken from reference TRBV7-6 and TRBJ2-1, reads GAGVSQSPRYKVTKRGQDVALRCDPISGHVSLYWYRQALGQGPEFLTYFNYEAQQDKSGLPNDRFSAERPEGSISTLTIQRTEQRDSAMYRCASSLRRAVDPGNEQFFGPGTRLTVL.

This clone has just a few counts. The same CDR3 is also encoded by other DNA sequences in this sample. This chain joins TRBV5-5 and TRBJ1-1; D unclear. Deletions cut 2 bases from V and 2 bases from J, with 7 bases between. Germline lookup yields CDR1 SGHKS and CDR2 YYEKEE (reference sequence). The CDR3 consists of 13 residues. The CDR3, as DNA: TGTGCCAGCAGCTTAAGTGAAAACACTGAAGCTTTCTTT. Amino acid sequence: CASSLSENTEAFF.

Here the CDR3 reads CASSWTSGRVKNIQYF. Written as DNA, the CDR3 is TGTGCCAGCAGCTGGACTAGCGGGAGGGTCAAAAACATTCAGTACTTC. The chain links TRBV11-2 to TRBJ2-4; 15 positions agree with TRBD2. The CDR3 has 16 amino acids. Germline V gene data show CDR1 as SGHAT and CDR2 as FQNNGV. The V segment lost 4 bases and the J segment 3 bases; nucleotides outside the gene matches: 1.

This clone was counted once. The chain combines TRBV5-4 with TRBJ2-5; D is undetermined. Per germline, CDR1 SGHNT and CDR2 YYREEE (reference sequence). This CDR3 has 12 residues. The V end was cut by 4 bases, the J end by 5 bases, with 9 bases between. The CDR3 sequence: CASSPVGETQYF. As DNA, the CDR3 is TGTGCCAGCAGCCCGGTGGGGGAGACCCAGTACTTC.

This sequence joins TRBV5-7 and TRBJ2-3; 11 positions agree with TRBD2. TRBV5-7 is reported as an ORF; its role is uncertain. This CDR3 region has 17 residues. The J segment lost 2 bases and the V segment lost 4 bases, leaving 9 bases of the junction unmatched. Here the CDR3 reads CASSRTTLAGVTDTQYF. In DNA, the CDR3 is TGTGCCAGCAGCCGTACCACACTAGCGGGAGTCACAGATACGCAGTATTTT.

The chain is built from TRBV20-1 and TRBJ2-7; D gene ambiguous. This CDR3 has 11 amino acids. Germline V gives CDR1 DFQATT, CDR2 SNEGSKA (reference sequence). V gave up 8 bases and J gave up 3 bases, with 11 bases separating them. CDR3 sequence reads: CSFSHNYEQYF. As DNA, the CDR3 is TGCAGTTTCAGCCATAACTACGAGCAGTACTTC.

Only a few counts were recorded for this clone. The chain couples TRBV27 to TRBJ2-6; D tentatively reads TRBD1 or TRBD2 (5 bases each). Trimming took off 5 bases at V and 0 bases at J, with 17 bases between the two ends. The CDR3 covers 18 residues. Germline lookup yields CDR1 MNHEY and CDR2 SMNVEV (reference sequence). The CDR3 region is CASSEWGTASSGANVLTF. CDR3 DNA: TGTGCCAGCAGTGAATGGGGGACGGCAAGCTCTGGGGCCAACGTCCTGACTTTC.

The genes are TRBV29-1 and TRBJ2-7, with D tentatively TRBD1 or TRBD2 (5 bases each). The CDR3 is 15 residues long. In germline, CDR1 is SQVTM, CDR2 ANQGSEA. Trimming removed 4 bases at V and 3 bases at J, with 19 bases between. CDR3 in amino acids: CSVVVGLRGVYEQYF. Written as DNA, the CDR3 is TGCAGCGTTGTGGTAGGCTTGAGGGGTGTCTACGAGCAGTACTTC.